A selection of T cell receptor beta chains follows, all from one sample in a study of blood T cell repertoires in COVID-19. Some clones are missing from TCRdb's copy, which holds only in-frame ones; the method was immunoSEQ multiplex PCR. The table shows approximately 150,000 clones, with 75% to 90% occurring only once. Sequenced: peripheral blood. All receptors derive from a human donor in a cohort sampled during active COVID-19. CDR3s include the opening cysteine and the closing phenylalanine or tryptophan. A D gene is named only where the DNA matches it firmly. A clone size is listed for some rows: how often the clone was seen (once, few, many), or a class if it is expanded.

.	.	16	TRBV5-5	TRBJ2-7	CASSLAPGATTYEQYF	TGTGCCAGCAGCTTGGCCCCAGGGGCCACCACATACGAGCAGTACTTC
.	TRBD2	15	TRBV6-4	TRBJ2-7	CASSVLAGSSYEQYF	TGTGCCAGCAGTGTGCTAGCGGGCAGCTCCTACGAGCAGTACTTC
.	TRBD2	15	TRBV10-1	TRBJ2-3	CASSHTSGPTDTQYF	TGCGCCAGCAGTCACACTAGCGGACCCACAGATACGCAGTATTTT
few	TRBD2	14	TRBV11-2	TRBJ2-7	CASSPWGGSYEQYF	TGTGCCAGCAGCCCCTGGGGGGGCTCCTACGAGCAGTACTTC
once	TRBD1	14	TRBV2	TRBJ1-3	CASTRDRAGNTIYF	TGTGCCAGCACCCGGGACAGGGCTGGAAACACCATATATTTT
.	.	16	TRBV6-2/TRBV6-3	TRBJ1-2	CASSPPTQWGGYGYTF	TGTGCCAGCAGCCCGCCAACCCAGTGGGGAGGCTATGGCTACACCTTC
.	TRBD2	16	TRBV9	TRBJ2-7	CASSVPSTSGGNEQYF	TGTGCCAGCAGCGTTCCCTCGACTAGCGGCGGGAACGAGCAGTACTTC
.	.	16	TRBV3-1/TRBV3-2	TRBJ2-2	CASSMVPSGLTGELFF	TGTGCCAGCAGCATGGTTCCTTCAGGCTTGACCGGGGAGCTGTTTTTT
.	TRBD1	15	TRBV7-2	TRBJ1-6	CASSFTGGTNSPLHF	TGTGCCAGCAGCTTTACAGGGGGCACAAATTCACCCCTCCACTTT
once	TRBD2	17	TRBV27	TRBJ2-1	CASSNGTSGFSYNEQFF	TGTGCCAGCAGTAATGGGACTAGCGGGTTCTCCTACAATGAGCAGTTCTTC
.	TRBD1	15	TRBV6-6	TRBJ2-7	CASSRGGQGSYEQYF	TGTGCCAGCAGTAGGGGGGGACAGGGCTCCTACGAGCAGTACTTC
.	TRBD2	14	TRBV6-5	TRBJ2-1	CASRLAGTYNEQFF	TGTGCCAGCAGGCTAGCGGGAACCTACAATGAGCAGTTCTTC
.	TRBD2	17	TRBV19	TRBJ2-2	CASSKLAGGPGTGELFF	TGTGCCAGTAGCAAGCTAGCGGGGGGGCCGGGCACCGGGGAGCTGTTTTTT
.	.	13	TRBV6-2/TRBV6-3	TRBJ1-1	CASSYSMNTEAFF	TGTGCCAGCAGTTACTCTATGAACACTGAAGCTTTCTTT
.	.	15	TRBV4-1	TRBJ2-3	CASSQVQLGTDTQYF	TGCGCCAGCAGCCAAGTCCAACTAGGCACAGATACGCAGTATTTT
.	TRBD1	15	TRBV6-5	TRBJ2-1	CASSIDRGTYNEQFF	TGTGCCAGCAGTATAGACAGGGGTACATACAATGAGCAGTTCTTC
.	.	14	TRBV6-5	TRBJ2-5	CASSYPDSPGVQYF	TGTGCCAGCAGTTATCCCGACTCGCCGGGAGTTCAGTACTTC